This T cell receptor (beta chain) emerged from a study of blood T cell repertoires in COVID-19. Overall study context: Whether acute or convalescent, the COVID-19 samples came from the United States, Italy and Spain.

The CDR3 sequence is 16 residues long. Germline CDR1 MNHEY, CDR2 SVGAGI. V was clipped by 4 bases and J by 5 bases; unmatched bases: 7. A note on this clone: In the same sample, other DNA sequences code for this CDR3.

Using immunoSEQ multiplex PCR, the repertoire was profiled, and TCRdb retains in-frame clones only, with some absent. The table lists about 59,000 clones, more than 80% of them singletons. The genes are TRBV6-5 and TRBJ1-5; 11 bases agree with TRBD1. The sample comprised peripheral blood. The sequence derives from a man older than 75 with acute or convalescent COVID-19. The CDR3 loop reads CASSSLGTGGDQPQHF. CDR3 in DNA: TGTGCCAGCAGTTCCCTCGGGACAGGGGGAGATCAGCCCCAGCATTTT.